The subject of this entry is one T cell receptor beta chain. Antigen: not known. Markers CD45RO/CCR7/CD25/CD127/CD95/CD27 served to sort CD4+ naive, central memory, regulatory and stem cell-like memory cells. This record belongs to a study of beta chain features in type 1 diabetes. The CDR3 is made up of 14 amino acids. V trimming: 3 bases; J trimming: 5 bases; junction bases outside the gene matches: 6. From germline, CDR1 is SQVTM and CDR2 ANQGSEA. General study findings and limits: Patients and controls would be equally affected if PCR favored shorter templates. TCRB CDR3 length was moderately but significantly reduced in all four CD4+ subsets of Type 1 diabetes patients.

cDNA synthesis used the whole RNA isolate, giving expressed TCRB sequences. Mean read depth for naive, central memory and regulatory T cell samples was about 3.6 million reads. TCRdb's table, derived via immunoSEQ multiplex PCR, lists solely in-frame clones and lacks some. Found here are under 400,000 clones, about 12% of them singletons; the top ten hold about 0.01%. Sequencing used naive CD4+ T cells from blood. The genes are TRBV29-1 and TRBJ2-5; 10 positions agree with TRBD2. The receptor was isolated from a woman between 18 and 29 years old with type 1 diabetes. The CDR3 nucleotides read TGCAGCGTTGATATAGCGGGGGGATCTGAGACCCAGTACTTC. Translating it yields CSVDIAGGSETQYF. The full variable domain, rest sourced from reference TRBV29-1 and TRBJ2-5, is SAVISQKPSRDICQRGTSLTIQCQVDSQVTMMFWYRQQPGQSLTLIATANQGSEATYESGFVIDKFPISRPNLTFSTLTVSNMSPEDSSIYLCSVDIAGGSETQYFGPGTRLLVL.